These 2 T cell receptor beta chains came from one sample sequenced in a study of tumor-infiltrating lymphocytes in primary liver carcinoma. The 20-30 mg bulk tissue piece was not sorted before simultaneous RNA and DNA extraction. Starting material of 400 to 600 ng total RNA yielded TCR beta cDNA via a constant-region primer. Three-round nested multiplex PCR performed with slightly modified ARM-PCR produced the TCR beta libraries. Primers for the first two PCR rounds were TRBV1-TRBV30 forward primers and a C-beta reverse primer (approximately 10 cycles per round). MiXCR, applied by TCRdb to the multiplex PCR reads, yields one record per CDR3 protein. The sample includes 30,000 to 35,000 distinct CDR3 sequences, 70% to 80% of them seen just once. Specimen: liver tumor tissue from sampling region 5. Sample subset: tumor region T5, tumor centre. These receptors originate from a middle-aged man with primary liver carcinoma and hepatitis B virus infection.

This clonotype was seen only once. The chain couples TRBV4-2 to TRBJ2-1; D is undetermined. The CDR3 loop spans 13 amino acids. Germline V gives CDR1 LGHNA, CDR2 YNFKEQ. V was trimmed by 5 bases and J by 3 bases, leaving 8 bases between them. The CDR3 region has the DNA TGTGCCAGCAGCGGTAGGAGCTACAATGAGCAGTTCTTC. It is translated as CASSGRSYNEQFF.

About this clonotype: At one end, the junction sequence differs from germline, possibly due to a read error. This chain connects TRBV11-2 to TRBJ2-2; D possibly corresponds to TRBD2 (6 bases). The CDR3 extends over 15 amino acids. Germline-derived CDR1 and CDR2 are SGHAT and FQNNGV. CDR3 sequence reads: CASSFAGLNIGELFF. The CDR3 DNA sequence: TGTGCCAGTAGCTTTGCGGGATTGAACATCGGGGAGCTGTTTTTT.